Listed below are T cell receptor beta chains from one sample, sequenced in a study of blood T cell repertoires in COVID-19. The table came from immunoSEQ multiplex PCR; TCRdb's copy has only in-frame clones and leaves some out. The sample includes 200,000 to 300,000 clones, around 82% of them seen just once. Sequencing was performed on peripheral blood. Receptor source: a woman in her sixties or seventies with acute or convalescent COVID-19. Both conserved end residues are part of each CDR3. The D gene is left open where the match is weak. Some rows mark clone size as missing; the rest say once, few, many or name a class of expanded clone.

>TRBD1|-|TRBJ1-1|TRBV10-3
CATRTGNTEAFF
TGTGCCACCCGGACAGGGAATACTGAAGCTTTCTTT
>TRBD1|-|TRBJ2-2|TRBV7-9
CASRLRITTGSTGELFF
TGTGCCAGCAGATTACGGATCACGACAGGGAGCACCGGGGAGCTGTTTTTT
>TRBD1|-|TRBJ2-3|TRBV19
CASTTTGGAIPTDTQYF
TGTGCCAGTACCACGACAGGGGGCGCGATCCCCACAGATACGCAGTATTTT
>TRBD1|-|TRBJ1-6|TRBV18
CASSPPVTGYNSPLHF
TGTGCCAGCTCACCACCAGTGACAGGGTATAATTCACCCCTCCACTTT
>-|-|TRBJ1-1|TRBV19
CASSIFEGTEAFF
TGTGCCAGTAGTATTTTCGAGGGTACTGAAGCTTTCTTT
>-|-|TRBJ2-1|TRBV4-1
CASSQDADYNEQFF
TGCGCCAGCAGCCAAGATGCGGACTACAATGAGCAGTTCTTC
>TRBD1|-|TRBJ1-2|TRBV12-3/TRBV12-4
CASRDRLSYGYTF
TGTGCCAGCAGGGACAGGCTTTCCTATGGCTACACCTTC
>TRBD1|-|TRBJ1-1|TRBV10-1
CASSEGGRGRTEAFF
TGCGCCAGCAGTGAGGGAGGCAGGGGGCGCACTGAAGCTTTCTTT
>-|-|TRBJ1-2|TRBV6-6
CASLWGSYGYTF
TGTGCCAGCTTATGGGGCTCCTATGGCTACACCTTC
>-|-|TRBJ2-7|TRBV6-2/TRBV6-3
CASSYSGGGEQYF
TGTGCCAGCAGTTACTCCGGGGGAGGCGAGCAGTACTTC
>-|-|TRBJ2-2|TRBV4-3
CASSSLSGGHNTGELFF
TGCGCCAGCAGCTCCCTCTCCGGGGGGCACAACACCGGGGAGCTGTTTTTT
>-|-|TRBJ1-1|TRBV11-3
CASSIGDRPHEAFF
TGTGCCAGCAGCATTGGTGACAGGCCGCATGAAGCTTTCTTT
>TRBD1|-|TRBJ1-4|TRBV7-2
CASSFGQGGEKLFF
TGTGCCAGCAGCTTTGGACAGGGTGGAGAAAAACTGTTTTTT
>TRBD1|-|TRBJ1-5|TRBV14
CASSSTGVNQPQHF
TGTGCCAGCAGTTCGACAGGGGTAAATCAGCCCCAGCATTTT
>-|-|TRBJ1-3|TRBV6-5
CASSYSAFSGNTIYF
TGTGCCAGCAGTTACTCAGCCTTCTCTGGAAACACCATATATTTT
>TRBD1|-|TRBJ2-5|TRBV2
CASSERTGRVETQYF
TGTGCCAGCAGTGAAAGGACAGGGCGGGTGGAGACCCAGTACTTC
>-|-|TRBJ1-1|TRBV10-3
CAIIGQLNTEAFF
TGTGCCATCATTGGACAGCTCAACACTGAAGCTTTCTTT
>TRBD1|-|TRBJ2-5|TRBV5-6
CASSSGQREETQYF
TGTGCCAGCAGCTCGGGACAGAGAGAAGAGACCCAGTACTTC
>-|-|TRBJ1-1|TRBV10-2
CASSPQGIAEAFF
TGCGCCAGCAGTCCACAGGGTATCGCTGAAGCTTTCTTT
>-|-|TRBJ1-2|TRBV4-3
CASSQDLGREDYGYTF
TGCGCCAGCAGCCAAGATCTAGGCAGGGAAGACTATGGCTACACCTTC
>-|-|TRBJ1-4|TRBV9
CASSVGNRNEKLFF
TGTGCCAGCAGCGTAGGTAACAGGAACGAAAAACTGTTTTTT
>-|once|TRBJ1-2|TRBV29-1
CSAGHNGYTF
TGCAGCGCTGGACATAATGGCTACACCTTC
>-|-|TRBJ2-2|TRBV5-1
CASSYGGPNTGELFF
TGCGCCAGCAGCTACGGGGGGCCGAACACCGGGGAGCTGTTTTTT
>TRBD1|-|TRBJ1-2|TRBV27
CASSMDRVSHGYTF
TGTGCCAGCAGTATGGACAGGGTATCCCATGGCTACACCTTC
>TRBD2|-|TRBJ2-5|TRBV5-4
CASSFRASGGVETQYF
TGTGCCAGCAGCTTCAGGGCTAGCGGGGGGGTTGAGACCCAGTACTTC
>TRBD1|once|TRBJ2-7|TRBV6-5
CASSSRTGYYEQYF
TGTGCCAGCAGTTCCCGGACAGGTTACTACGAGCAGTACTTC
>TRBD1|-|TRBJ1-5|TRBV10-3
CAISEGTGNQPQHF
TGTGCCATCAGTGAGGGGACAGGTAATCAGCCCCAGCATTTT
>-|-|TRBJ1-2|TRBV18
CASSPVTHPNYGYTF
TGTGCCAGCTCACCCGTGACACATCCTAACTATGGCTACACCTTC
>-|once|TRBJ1-2|TRBV4-3
CASSQDRGINYGYTF
TGCGCCAGCAGCCAAGATCGGGGGATTAACTATGGCTACACCTTC
>TRBD1|-|TRBJ1-4|TRBV10-1
CASSLGTDEKLFF
TGCGCCAGCAGCTTGGGGACAGACGAAAAACTGTTTTTT
>-|-|TRBJ1-1|TRBV18
CASSPVGQNTEAFF
TGTGCCAGCTCACCAGTGGGGCAGAACACTGAAGCTTTCTTT
>TRBD2|-|TRBJ2-5|TRBV11-1
CASSWEGGTETQYF
TGTGCCAGCAGCTGGGAGGGCGGGACCGAGACCCAGTACTTC
>-|-|TRBJ2-2|TRBV12-3/TRBV12-4
CASTPLLSGELFF
TGTGCCAGCACTCCCCTGCTAAGCGGGGAGCTGTTTTTT